This T cell receptor (beta chain) was documented in a study of blood T cell repertoires in COVID-19 (dated by TCRdb to the early 2020s). At the level of the whole study: Samples covering the acute and convalescent phases of COVID-19 were provided by collaborators in the United States, Italy and Spain. The repertoires were released in a freely available public database meant as a resource for research on the immune response to SARS-CoV-2. Where available, HLA class I and class II types were obtained from metadata supplied by the sample provider rather than from assay-based typing. The samples were drawn from two sources: the first 160 participants of the ongoing ImmuneRACE study, and fewer than 1,500 subjects contributed by 6 global collaborators. The prospective study material was composed of cDNA or gDNA derived from T cells, B-cell-depleted T cells, or PBMCs. The sample metadata nearly always contained a de-identified subject ID, COVID-19 status, age in years and sex. Subjects who had been exposed to COVID-19, were actively infected with it, or had recovered from it provided the deeply sampled blood TCRbeta repertoires that made up the dataset.

What the authors observed across the whole study: The amount of clinical and demographic metadata varied by source and participant and was provided uncurated.

The collaborating institutions used their own protocols to collect whole blood in K2EDTA tubes. For TCRbeta analysis, collaborators shipped samples in one of three forms: frozen whole blood, isolated PBMCs, or DNA extracted from either of those sample types. The germline ends are 17 bases apart after V is trimmed by 3 bases and J by 6 bases. CDR1 is given as LNHDA and CDR2 as SQIVND, both from the germline V gene (reference sequence). Reading from cysteine to phenylalanine, the CDR3 counts 15 amino acids. CDR3 DNA only is kept here, 45 bases in frame from base 1. The immunoSEQ Assay, a bias-controlled multiplex PCR, was used to amplify TCRbeta CDR3 regions from genomic DNA. On the study's bioinformatics: Within the assay, amplification of reference gene primers was used to estimate how many nucleated cells each sample contained. To quantify the absolute abundance of each unique TCRbeta CDR3 rearrangement, sequence reads were collapsed and filtered. Productive Simpson clonality was computed per sample as the square root of Simpson's diversity index over productive rearrangements. TCRdb carries this immuneACCESS record with in-frame sequences only. Its versions omit some clonotypes, under half of them owing to an unresolved V gene in the studies checked, with the rest unexplained. The V and J calls and the clone size are those of that table, but D and trimming were determined from the DNA. This sample gives tens of thousands of clones in total; 60% to 85% of them show up just once. The ten largest clonotypes hold 23% of the sample.

Regarding this clone: Its cognate antigen has yet to be identified. No clone much larger than this one lies a single base away; base qualities are absent.

The origin of this receptor is a human donor in a cohort sampled during active COVID-19. Here the chain combines TRBV19 and TRBJ1-2, and perhaps TRBD1 as D gene, on 6 matching bases. Source material: peripheral blood. The DNA reads as follows: TGTGCCAGTAGTATCACCACCTCGCACAGGGATGGCTACACCTTC. The encoded protein is CASSITTSHRDGYTF.